This T cell receptor beta chain was found in a study of monozygotic twins with inflammatory bowel disease. Investigators extracted total RNA from whole blood and did not sort T cells. TCRdb re-called the 5' RACE reads and shows each CDR3 protein once, DNA omitted. Reported are 300,000 to 350,000 distinct CDR3 sequences; the ten largest clones contain roughly 2%. This CDR3 has 15 amino acids. CDR1 and CDR2 (germline): MGHRA, YSYEKL. About this clonotype itself: Its antigen is not known.

Points from the study as a whole: Discrimination among different T cell subtypes was not achievable. Part of the variability in patient repertoires may have come from differing immunosuppressive treatments. Healthy co-twins showed greater TCRbeta diversity (inverse Simpson) than IBD patients.

The sample was blood. This clonotype originated in a human donor with ulcerative colitis or Crohn's disease, or a healthy co-twin of an affected twin (not recorded which). This chain joins TRBV4-1 and TRBJ2-1; the D call from TCRdb, TRBD2, cannot be confirmed without DNA. This CDR3 reads CASAERGGGYNEQFF.